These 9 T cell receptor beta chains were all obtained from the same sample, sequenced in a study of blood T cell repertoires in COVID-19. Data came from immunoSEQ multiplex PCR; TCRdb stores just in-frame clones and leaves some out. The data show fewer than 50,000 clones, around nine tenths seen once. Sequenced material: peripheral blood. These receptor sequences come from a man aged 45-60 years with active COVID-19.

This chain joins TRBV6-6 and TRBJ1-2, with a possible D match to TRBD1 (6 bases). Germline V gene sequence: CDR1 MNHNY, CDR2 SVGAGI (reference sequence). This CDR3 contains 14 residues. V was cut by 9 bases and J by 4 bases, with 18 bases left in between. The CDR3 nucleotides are TGTGCCAGTAGGGACGGGGGGCCCGGCTATGGCTACACCTTC. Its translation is CASRDGGPGYGYTF.

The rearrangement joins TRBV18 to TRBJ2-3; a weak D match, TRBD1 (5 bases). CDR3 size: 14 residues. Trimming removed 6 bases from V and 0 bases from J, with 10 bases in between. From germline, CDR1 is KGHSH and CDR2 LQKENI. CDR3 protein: CASSWTTSTDTQYF. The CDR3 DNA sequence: TGTGCCAGCTCCTGGACAACTAGCACAGATACGCAGTATTTT. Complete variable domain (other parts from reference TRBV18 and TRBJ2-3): NAGVMQNPRHLVRRRGQEARLRCSPMKGHSHVYWYRQLPEEGLKFMVYLQKENIIDESGMPKERFSAEFPKEGPSILRIQQVVRGDSAAYFCASSWTTSTDTQYFGPGTRLTVL.

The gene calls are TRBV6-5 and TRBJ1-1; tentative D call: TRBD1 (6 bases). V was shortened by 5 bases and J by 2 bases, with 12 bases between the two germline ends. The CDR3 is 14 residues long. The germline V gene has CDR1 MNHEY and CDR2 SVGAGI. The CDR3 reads CASSPPGQNTEAFF. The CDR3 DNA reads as TGTGCCAGCAGTCCCCCGGGACAAAACACTGAAGCTTTCTTT.

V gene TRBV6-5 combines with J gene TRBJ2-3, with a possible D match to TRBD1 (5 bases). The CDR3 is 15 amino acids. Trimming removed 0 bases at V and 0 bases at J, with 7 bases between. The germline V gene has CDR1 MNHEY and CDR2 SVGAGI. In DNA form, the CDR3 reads TGTGCCAGCAGTTACTCGACAGCTAGCACAGATACGCAGTATTTT. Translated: CASSYSTASTDTQYF.

CDR3 region: CASSLGDRARDTQYF. CDR3 DNA: TGCGCCAGCAGCTTGGGTGACAGGGCGAGAGATACGCAGTATTTT. The genes are TRBV5-1 and TRBJ2-3; TRBD1 aligns across 7 bases. Per the germline V gene, CDR1 is SGHRS and CDR2 is YFSETQ. This CDR3 has 15 residues. The V and J ends lost 0 bases and 5 bases, in that order; junction bases with no gene match: 6.

The CDR3 spells CASSIEGLRNQPQHF. As DNA, the CDR3 is TGTGCCAGTAGTATAGAGGGGCTCCGCAATCAGCCCCAGCATTTT. The chain has TRBV19 and TRBJ1-5, with D maybe TRBD1 (5 bases). V lost 0 bases to trimming and J lost 2 bases, with 8 bases between them. Germline CDR1 and CDR2: LNHDA and SQIVND (reference sequence). CDR3 length: 15 amino acids.

In DNA, the CDR3 is TGCGCCAGCACAGGGGAAATAAGGGAGTACACTGAAGCTTTCTTT. Protein sequence: CASTGEIREYTEAFF. This chain connects TRBV5-1 to TRBJ1-1; TRBD1 might be the D (6 bases). This CDR3 contains 15 residues. Germline V gives CDR1 SGHRS, CDR2 YFSETQ. Trimming took off 6 bases at V and 3 bases at J, with 18 bases between the two ends.

CDR3 in amino acids: CAWSDGSKTGELFF. The DNA for the CDR3 is TGTGCCTGGAGTGATGGTAGCAAAACCGGGGAGCTGTTTTTT. The rearrangement joins TRBV30 to TRBJ2-2; D is uncertain. This CDR3 region has 14 residues. The V end was cut by 1 base, the J end by 5 bases, with 11 bases between. The germline V gene encodes CDR1 GTSNPN and CDR2 SVGIG (reference sequence). Combining the CDR3 with reference TRBV30 and TRBJ2-2 gives the whole variable domain SQTIHQWPATLVQPVGSPLSLECTVEGTSNPNLYWYRQAAGRGLQLLFYSVGIGQISSEVPQNLSASRPQDRQFILSSKKLLLSDSGFYLCAWSDGSKTGELFFGEGSRLTVL.

The CDR3 is CASSLLGWGHTQYF. The CDR3 DNA reads TGTGCCAGCAGCTTACTCGGGTGGGGGCATACGCAGTATTTT. The J gene is TRBJ2-3, the V gene TRBV7-9; maybe TRBD1 (6 bases). The CDR3 loop spans 14 amino acids. V lost 2 bases, J lost 7 bases, and 13 bases lay in between. Germline CDR1 and CDR2: SEHNR and FQNEAQ (reference sequence).